Below are 14 T cell receptor beta chains sequenced from a single sample in a study of immune evolution from preneoplasia to lung adenocarcinoma. Assay: immunoSEQ multiplex PCR; the TCRdb copy retains only in-frame clones and omits some. The table shows approximately 11,000 clones, with around 78% occurring only once. Sequenced: FFPE minimally invasive lung adenocarcinoma tissue. All receptors derive from a person aged 55-79 years with lung adenocarcinoma.

This chain uses TRBV5-6 with TRBJ1-4; 7 positions agree with TRBD1. CDR1 and CDR2 (germline): SGHDT, YYEEEE. V lost 4 bases, J lost 7 bases, and 7 bases stayed unmatched. This CDR3 is built from 14 residues. The CDR3 region is CASSLDAGGEKLFF. The CDR3 nucleotides are TGTGCCAGCAGCCTGGATGCAGGGGGTGAAAAACTGTTTTTT.

A note on this clone: Sequence at one end of the junction differs from germline and may be a read error. V is TRBV4-2 and J is TRBJ1-1; TRBD1 might be the D (6 bases). Germline V gene data show CDR1 as LGHNA and CDR2 as YNFKEQ. The length of the CDR3 is 17 residues. The chain's CDR3 is CASSQDPRQVMNTEAFF. CDR3 nucleotide sequence: TGTGCCAGCAGCCAAGATCCGCGACAGGTCATGAATACTGAAGCTTTCTTT.

The rearrangement uses TRBV6-6 and TRBJ2-7; 8 nucleotides agree with TRBD1. The CDR3 has 14 residues. With 7 bases clipped from V and 4 bases from J, the junction kept 9 bases outside the gene matches. Looked up from germline, CDR1 is MNHNY and CDR2 is SVGAGI (reference sequence). In nucleotides, the CDR3 is TGTGCCAGCATCCGAGGACAGGGCCGTTACGAGCAGTACTTC. Its translation is CASIRGQGRYEQYF.

The V gene is TRBV2, the J gene TRBJ2-5; D gene unclear. This CDR3 has 12 amino acids. Germline V CDR1 and CDR2: SNHLY, FYNNEI. V lost 6 bases, J lost 5 bases, and 10 bases lay in between. CDR3 residues: CASRTFGETQYF. The CDR3 DNA follows: TGTGCCAGCAGGACCTTCGGGGAGACCCAGTACTTC. Based on the CDR3 plus reference TRBV2 and TRBJ2-5, the full variable domain is EPEVTQTPSHQVTQMGQEVILRCVPISNHLYFYWYRQILGQKVEFLVSFYNNEISEKSEIFDDQFSVERPDGSNFTLKIRSTKLEDSAMYFCASRTFGETQYFGPGTRLLVL.

This chain links TRBV7-3 with TRBJ2-1, with 9 bases fitting TRBD2. CDR1 is SGHTA, CDR2 FQGTGA, per germline. V was pared by 2 bases and J by 7 bases, with 18 bases of the junction left unmatched. The CDR3 consists of 19 residues. The CDR3 region is CASSLLQRGLAGVRNEQFF. The CDR3 nucleotides read TGTGCCAGCAGCTTACTCCAGAGGGGGTTAGCGGGAGTTAGAAATGAGCAGTTCTTC.

This clone has only a few counts. This rearrangement joins TRBV4-3 to TRBJ2-3; D is possibly TRBD2 (5 bases). V dropped 1 base and J dropped 2 bases, with 16 bases sitting between them. CDR3 length: 17 residues. Germline V gene lookup returns CDR1 LGHNA and CDR2 YSLEER. DNA for the CDR3: TGCGCCAGCAGCCAAGTTTCGACTTCACTAGACACAGATACGCAGTATTTT. Amino acids: CASSQVSTSLDTDTQYF.

A remark on this clone: Other DNA sequences in the sample encode the same CDR3. V and J are TRBV28 and TRBJ2-5, with D unresolved. The V gene lost 5 bases and the J gene lost 4 bases, with 5 bases spanning the gap. From germline, CDR1 is MDHEN and CDR2 SYDVKM. The CDR3 has 11 residues. CDR3 coding DNA: TGTGCCAGCAGTAAGGGAGAGACCCAGTACTTC. This sequence encodes CASSKGETQYF.

This chain joins TRBV6-4 and TRBJ2-7, with D hard to call. There are 12 residues in the CDR3. Trimming stripped 3 bases from V and 5 bases from J, with 8 bases between. Looked up from germline, CDR1 is MRHNA and CDR2 is SNTAGT. The CDR3 DNA reads as TGTGCCAGCAGTGAGTCGGGCGACGAGCAGTACTTC. It yields the protein CASSESGDEQYF.

The V and J genes are TRBV6-6 and TRBJ2-7; unclear D gene. The CDR3 totals 11 residues. Trimming removed 6 bases at V and 2 bases at J, with 5 bases between. Germline CDR1 MNHNY, CDR2 SVGAGI (reference sequence). The CDR3 protein is CASSRTYEQYF. Written as DNA, the CDR3 is TGTGCCAGCAGCAGAACCTACGAGCAGTACTTC.

CDR3 amino acids: CASSFGWGVQGADGYTF. The CDR3, as DNA: TGTGCCAGCAGCTTCGGTTGGGGTGTACAGGGGGCTGACGGCTACACCTTC. The V and J genes are TRBV7-2 and TRBJ1-2; 9 bases are a match to TRBD1. V lost 3 bases and J lost 8; bases outside the gene matches: 16. The CDR3 covers 17 residues. Germline values: CDR1 SGHTA, CDR2 FQGNSA.

V is TRBV30 and J is TRBJ2-3; D ambiguous. The V end lost 5 bases, the J end lost 3 bases, and 6 bases lay between the germline ends. This CDR3 comprises 11 residues. CDR1 is GTSNPN, CDR2 SVGIG, per germline (reference sequence). Here the CDR3 DNA reads TGTGCCTGGCGTTCAACAGATACGCAGTATTTT. It is translated as CAWRSTDTQYF.

Within the sample, this clone is medium-sized. The gene calls are TRBV5-1 and TRBJ1-1; D not certain. The CDR3 loop spans 15 amino acids. Trimming left V 2 bases short and J 0 bases short, with 11 bases between. The germline gives CDR1 SGHRS, CDR2 YFSETQ. CDR3 protein: CASSFTQSMNTEAFF. The CDR3 DNA sequence: TGCGCCAGCAGCTTTACTCAGTCTATGAACACTGAAGCTTTCTTT.

This clone was observed a handful of times. The V call is TRBV5-1, the J call TRBJ2-7; TRBD2 agrees at 7 bases. The V gene's germline CDR1 is SGHRS and CDR2 YFSETQ. Trimming took 4 bases from V and 2 from J; bases not matched to a gene: 9. The CDR3 sequence is 15 residues long. CDR3 DNA sequence: TGCGCCAGCAGCCTGGGGGGGGTCGGGGCCTACGAGCAGTACTTC. Its translation is CASSLGGVGAYEQYF.

This rearrangement joins TRBV18 to TRBJ1-5; D may be TRBD1 (5 bases). CDR3 length equals 15 residues. The germline V gene encodes CDR1 KGHSH and CDR2 LQKENI. Trimming shortened V by 3 bases and J by 4 bases, and 13 bases separated the two germline ends. CDR3 sequence reads: CASSPGGVRNQPQHF. CDR3 DNA sequence: TGTGCCAGCTCACCCGGAGGGGTTAGGAATCAGCCCCAGCATTTT.